The subject of this entry is one T cell receptor (beta chain). The antigen it binds to is not known. A junction boundary mismatches the germline segment, possibly from a read error. At the DNA level, this CDR3 is encoded by other sequences in the same sample as well. This entry is derived from a study of cytomegalovirus exposure and HLA in healthy donors (dated by TCRdb to about 2017). Regarding the research as a whole: According to an earlier analysis of around 600 of the donors, some 170 million T cells yielded over 90 million unique TCR beta sequences and 276 Gb of sequence data. About 300 gigabases of sequencing data and tens of millions of unique TCR sequences were included in an early release covering 550 to 800 HLA-typed donors. Of the approximately 400 genotyped donors, less than 90% were placed in the genetic ancestry cluster associated with self-reported Caucasian donors. The study aimed to test whether cataloging public T cell receptors could reveal signatures of past pathogen exposure. Using immunosequencing, the study profiled T cell repertoires from about 610 subjects and related those repertoires to cytomegalovirus serostatus. In addition to the first cohort of 650 to 800 subjects, a separate validation cohort of 120 different subjects was used. To predict cytomegalovirus infection status, the study combined high-throughput TCR immunosequencing, statistical association of individual TCRs with disease status, and machine learning. To study patterns of TCR occurrence, a later analysis re-analyzed previously published TCR beta repertoires from 650 to 750 donors and added high-resolution HLA genotyping. Rather than using new phenotypic data, the later analysis identified candidate immune exposures from TCR beta sequences and from how often those sequences occurred across donors. In an earlier analysis of 500 to 650 of the donors, high-throughput TCR beta sequencing was used to judge whether each TCR beta V gene segment behaved as functional or pseudogenic. Donor age, sex, ethnicity and CMV serostatus were compiled together with the repertoire data. Genome-wide SNP genotypes for about 65% of the roughly 670 donors were used in a later genetic analysis, which treated that subset as a discovery cohort. All discovery cohort repertoires had been generated using a single sequencing platform. HLA typing included class I and class II loci at four-digit resolution. Typing coverage varied by locus: roughly 629-640 donors for A, B, C, DRB1 and DQB1; approximately 500 for DQA1; around 570 for DPA1; under 490 for DPB1. Roughly five DR-DQ haplotypes were handled as single units for association and clustering because linkage in the cohort was strong. Among around 400 genotyped donors of the cohort, an average of approximately 240,000 unique TCR beta nucleotide sequences was sequenced per donor, of which approximately 19% were non-productive. Overall study outcomes, separate from this receptor: According to a later analysis, TCR association rates differed among HLA loci, with DRB1 alleles showing the most associated TCRs and HLA-C alleles showing the fewest. A total of fewer than 200 TCR beta chains were listed by the study as associated with cytomegalovirus. Linkage disequilibrium might explain the correlated functional status among segregating V segments, but an unknown experimental factor could not be ruled out. Some IMGT-functional V segments, including TRBV6-2 and TRBV6-3, could not be distinguished by the 87-base-pair reads and were therefore excluded. In an earlier analysis of under 600 of the donors, most TCR beta V segments were observed in productive rearrangements about 90% or about 30% of the time, broadly matching IMGT annotations. When HLA alleles, especially DR and DQ, strongly co-occurred, TCR associations were difficult to assign to individual alleles. Several of the top co-occurrence clusters appeared to be linked to parvovirus B19, influenza, CMV and Epstein-Barr virus, according to a later analysis. A further reported finding was that TCR beta sequences accurately predicted the HLA-A and HLA-B alleles for most subjects in the first cohort. Presence/absence analyses assumed roughly uniform sequencing depth across donors, an assumption that may not hold. Because counts were too low, seventeen rarely observed V segments, including chromosome 9 orphons, were excluded from the earlier analysis of fewer than 650 of the donors. In a later analysis, around 17,000 TCR beta sequences were associated with specific HLA alleles at a false discovery rate of 0.05. Only TCR beta chains were sequenced in this cohort, and the absence of alpha or paired-chain data limited detectable features. According to the authors, the approach could potentially be generalized to other disease states and immunological phenotypes. According to a later genetic analysis, donors in an Asian-associated ancestry cluster had fewer N-insertions in productive TCRs than the approximately 630-donor mean. In a later analysis, HLA-associated TCR beta chains showed more clonal expansion and lower generation probabilities than non-associated chains that were equally common. A group of highly shared sequence variants was considered likely to be a technical artifact of the sequencing pipeline. Because some donors lacked HLA typing at each locus, the association tests relied only on the typed subset. Cytomegalovirus status was reported to be diagnosed by the classifier with high specificity and sensitivity in both the original and validation cohorts. An association between a missense DCLRE1C variant and V-gene and J-gene trimming of TCR beta chains was found in a later genetic analysis and replicated in an independent cohort. In vitro tests confirmed that a few of the cytomegalovirus-associated TCR beta chains recognize cytomegalovirus antigens. Immune exposure information for the cohort was limited to CMV serostatus. Across donors, most TCR sequences were observed very rarely, whereas some public TCRs were present in many individuals. According to a later analysis, most CMV-associated TCR beta chains appeared to be HLA-restricted, and the HLA associations seemed to be driven largely by CMV exposure.

The cohort comprised 710 or so healthy bone marrow donors. At the time of sampling, every cohort member was nominally healthy, though immune exposures that went unrecorded were likely present. The donor tested CMV seronegative, placing the donor among the 350 or so seronegative members of the cohort. Every donor gave a peripheral blood sample, and the peripheral blood mononuclear cells from that sample were used for TCR beta sequencing. The Qiagen DNeasy Blood Extraction Kit was used to extract genomic DNA from the blood cell samples. The CDR3 spans 14 residues, from the cysteine through the phenylalanine. The DNA shown is the 42-base CDR3, in frame from base 1. Sequences SNHLY (CDR1) and FYNNEI (CDR2) are obtained from the germline V gene. Library preparation employed the immunoSEQ multiplex PCR assay. For the multiplex PCR, a mixture combining 60 forward primers for TCR Vbeta segments and 13 reverse primers for TCR Jbeta segments was used. Amplification of the CDR3 region of rearranged TCR beta genes was performed with a multiplex PCR assay on genomic DNA. The Illumina HiSeq System was used to sequence the amplified TCR beta libraries as 87-base-pair reads. On the study's bioinformatics: A later analysis counted 65 million to 90 million unique TCR beta chains across the 650 to 700 repertoires, and 9.5 million to 11 million of these chains were shared by at least two donors. Raw reads were error-corrected and collapsed into unique sequences with a nearest-neighbor algorithm that merged closely related sequences to remove PCR and sequencing errors. CDR3 sequences were aligned to IMGT reference sequences to assign V, D and J gene segments. For a sequence to be retained, at least a six-nucleotide match to both a V gene segment and a J gene segment was required. A rearrangement counted as productive if the CDR3 had no stop codons and remained in frame with V and J, and every other rearrangement counted as non-productive. CDR3 was defined according to IMGT convention as the region running from the second conserved V-encoded cysteine to the conserved J-encoded phenylalanine. Sequences without an unambiguous match to a single V gene segment were excluded from the earlier analysis of almost 600 of the donors. In an earlier analysis of approximately 550 of the donors, V segments were called functional above 56.7% productive rearrangements and were called segregating when the between-donor standard deviation exceeded 5%. A statistical classification framework was developed to diagnose cytomegalovirus status using the catalog of TCR beta chain sequences. In a later analysis, V and J genes were assigned by comparing TCR nucleotide sequences against IMGT/GENE-DB human TR gene sequences. A later analysis assigned CDR3 sequences and most-parsimonious VDJ recombination scenarios with the TCRdist pipeline. In a later analysis, each TCR beta chain was defined by its CDR3 amino acid sequence together with its V-gene family, and reads lacking a unique V-gene family were excluded. In a later analysis, nearly 600 highly shared, low-generation-probability nucleotide sequences were removed to address suspected cross-contamination and a sequencing artifact. For each public chain, a later analysis derived a clonal expansion index from normalized ranks of inferred template counts within each repertoire. A later analysis computed generation probabilities with a VDJ recombination model fitted to out-of-frame rearrangements, and checked the results against IGoR. In a later analysis, hypergeometric tests were used to score TCR-TCR, TCR-HLA and TCR-CMV co-occurrence, with a repertoire-size bias correction applied to TCR pairs. A later analysis estimated false discovery rates by permuting HLA or CMV assignments 20 times. A later analysis grouped co-occurring TCRs with DBSCAN, adding TCRdist sequence similarity when clustering within HLA-allele-positive subsets. Co-occurrence clustering excluded repertoires with fewer than 30,000 or more than 120,000 public chains, plus five with anomalous nucleotide sharing. In its TCRdb copy, this immuneACCESS table keeps in-frame sequences only and misses some clones. Where compared with another copy, unresolved V genes explain less than half of these, and the others have no known cause. The V and J calls and clone size come from that table; D and trimming were worked out from the DNA. This sample gives around 140,000 clones in total; roughly 70% of them show up just once. The ten largest account for roughly 6.6% of the sample.

The source of this sequence is a man aged 30 to 45 in good health and CMV-seronegative. This chain is built from TRBV2 and TRBJ2-4, with 7 middle bases fitting TRBD2. Sequencing was performed on PBMCs. Read as DNA, the sequence is TGTGCCAGCAGTGAACGGGCAGCGGGAAACATCCAGTACTTC. It encodes CASSERAAGNIQYF.